The text below deals with one T cell receptor beta chain. Libraries were prepared by immunoSEQ multiplex PCR; TCRdb keeps only in-frame clonotypes and omits some of them. The table shows a few hundred thousand clones, with roughly 89% occurring only once. This entry is derived from a study of blood T cell repertoires in COVID-19. Sequencing was carried out using PBMCs or T cells enriched from blood (not recorded which). The sequence came from a woman aged 40 to 50 who had recovered from COVID-19.

This chain's CDR3 is CASSAVSLETQYF. DNA of the CDR3: TGTGCCAGCAGTGCGGTGTCGTTGGAGACCCAGTACTTC. V usage is TRBV12-3 or TRBV12-4 and J usage is TRBJ2-5; no reliable D call. V was trimmed by 5 bases and J by 5 bases, leaving 12 bases between them. The CDR3 runs 13 residues.